These T cell receptor beta chains were read from a single sample in a study of CD8 T cells in Susac syndrome. TCRdb analysed the immunoSEQ multiplex PCR reads with MiXCR anew, one entry per CDR3 protein. Among some 120,000 distinct CDR3 sequences listed, about 95% were seen once. Material: CD4+ T cells from PBMCs. The receptors shown here come from a human donor in good health. Each CDR3 is given with its conserved first and last residue. A D gene is named only where the DNA matches it firmly. Expanded clones are given a class, and other clones once, few, many or no size at all.

CASSTGRGLNQPQHF,TGTGCCAGCAGCACGGGAAGAGGGCTCAATCAGCCCCAGCATTTT,TRBV6-5,-,-,TRBJ1-5
CASSLGGGLLTEQYF,TGTGCCAGCAGCTTAGGTGGCGGCCTCTTGACCGAGCAGTACTTC,TRBV7-9,-,-,TRBJ2-7
CSVARDRGEQYF,TGCAGCGTTGCTAGGGACAGGGGCGAGCAGTACTTC,TRBV29-1,-,TRBD1,TRBJ2-7
CATEGSGANVLTF,TGTGCCACAGAGGGGTCTGGGGCCAACGTCCTGACTTTC,TRBV24-1,-,-,TRBJ2-6
CSARPAGPDTQYF,TGCAGTGCTAGACCAGCGGGACCAGATACGCAGTATTTT,TRBV20-1,-,TRBD2,TRBJ2-3
CASSPAHSGRALNEQFF,TGTGCCAGCAGCCCAGCCCATAGCGGGAGGGCCCTCAATGAGCAGTTCTTC,TRBV6-2/TRBV6-3,-,TRBD2,TRBJ2-1
CASMSLWRGNTIYF,TGTGCCAGCATGTCCCTCTGGAGGGGAAACACCATATATTTT,TRBV28,-,-,TRBJ1-3
CATSEPGTGDLQETQYF,TGTGCCACCAGCGAGCCCGGGACAGGGGACCTTCAAGAGACCCAGTACTTC,TRBV15,-,TRBD1,TRBJ2-5
CASRRRAGTGNEQFF,TGTGCCAGCAGACGTCGTGCCGGGACAGGGAATGAGCAGTTCTTC,TRBV28,-,TRBD1,TRBJ2-1
CATSRDRGLGEQFF,TGTGCCACCAGCAGAGATCGGGGGCTTGGTGAGCAGTTCTTC,TRBV15,-,-,TRBJ2-1
CASSRRTGDGYTF,TGCGCCAGCAGCAGAAGGACAGGGGACGGCTACACCTTC,TRBV5-1,-,TRBD1,TRBJ1-2
CASSSLTRTDTQYF,TGTGCCAGCAGTTCCCTAACACGCACAGATACGCAGTATTTT,TRBV28,-,-,TRBJ2-3
CASSLESPPGTQYF,TGCGCCAGCAGCTTGGAGTCCCCACCCGGGACCCAGTACTTC,TRBV5-1,once,-,TRBJ2-5